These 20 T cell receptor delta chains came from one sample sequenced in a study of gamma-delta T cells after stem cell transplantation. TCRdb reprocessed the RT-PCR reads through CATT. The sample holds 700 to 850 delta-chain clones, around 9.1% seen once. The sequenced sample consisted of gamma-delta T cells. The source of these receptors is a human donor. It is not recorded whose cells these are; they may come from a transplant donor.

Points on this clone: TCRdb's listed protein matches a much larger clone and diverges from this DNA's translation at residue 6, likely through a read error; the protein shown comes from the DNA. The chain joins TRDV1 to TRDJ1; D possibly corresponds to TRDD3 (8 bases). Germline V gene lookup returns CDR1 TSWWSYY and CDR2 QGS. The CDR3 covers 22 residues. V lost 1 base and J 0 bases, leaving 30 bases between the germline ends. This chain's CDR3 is CALGEHYFLTGGYGGYTDKLIF. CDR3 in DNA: TGTGCTCTTGGGGAACACTACTTCCTAACCGGGGGATATGGAGGTTACACCGATAAACTCATCTTT.

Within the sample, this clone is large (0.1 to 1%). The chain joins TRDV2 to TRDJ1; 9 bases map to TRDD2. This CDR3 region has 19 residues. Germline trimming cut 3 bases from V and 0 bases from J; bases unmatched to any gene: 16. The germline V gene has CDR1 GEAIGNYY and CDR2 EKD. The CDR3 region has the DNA TGTGCCTGTGACCCCCTTCCTACGGTAGCTGGGGAATACACCGATAAACTCATCTTT. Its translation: CACDPLPTVAGEYTDKLIF.

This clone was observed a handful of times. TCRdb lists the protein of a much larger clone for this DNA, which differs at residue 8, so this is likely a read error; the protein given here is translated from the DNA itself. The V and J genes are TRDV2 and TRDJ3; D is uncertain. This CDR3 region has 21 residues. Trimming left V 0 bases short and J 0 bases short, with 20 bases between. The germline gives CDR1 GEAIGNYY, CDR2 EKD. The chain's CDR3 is CACDTVEAIGADSWDTRQMFF. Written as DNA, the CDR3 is TGTGCCTGTGACACCGTGGAGGCTATCGGGGCCGACTCCTGGGACACCCGACAGATGTTTTTC.

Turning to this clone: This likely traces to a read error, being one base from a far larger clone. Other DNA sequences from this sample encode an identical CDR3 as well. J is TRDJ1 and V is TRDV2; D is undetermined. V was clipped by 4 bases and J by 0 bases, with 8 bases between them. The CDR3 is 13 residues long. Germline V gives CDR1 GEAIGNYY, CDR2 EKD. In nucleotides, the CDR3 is TGTGCCTGTGATGCCGTGAACACCGATAAACTCATCTTT. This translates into CACDAVNTDKLIF.

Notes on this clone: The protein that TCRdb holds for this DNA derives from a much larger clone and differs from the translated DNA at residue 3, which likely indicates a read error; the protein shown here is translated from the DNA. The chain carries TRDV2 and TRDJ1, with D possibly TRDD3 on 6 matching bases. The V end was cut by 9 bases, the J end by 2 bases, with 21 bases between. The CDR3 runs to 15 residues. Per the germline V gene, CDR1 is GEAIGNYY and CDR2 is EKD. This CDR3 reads CARHPLVGDTDKLIF. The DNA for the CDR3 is TGTGCCCGTCATCCCCTCGTCGGGGATACCGATAAACTCATCTTT.

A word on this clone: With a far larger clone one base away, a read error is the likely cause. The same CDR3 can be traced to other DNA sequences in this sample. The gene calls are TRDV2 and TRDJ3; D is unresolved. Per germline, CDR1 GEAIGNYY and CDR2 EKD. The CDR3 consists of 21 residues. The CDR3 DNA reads TGTGCCTGCGACACCGTGGAGGTTATCGGGGCCGACTCCTGGGACACCCGACAGATGTTTTTC. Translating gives CACDTVEVIGADSWDTRQMFF.

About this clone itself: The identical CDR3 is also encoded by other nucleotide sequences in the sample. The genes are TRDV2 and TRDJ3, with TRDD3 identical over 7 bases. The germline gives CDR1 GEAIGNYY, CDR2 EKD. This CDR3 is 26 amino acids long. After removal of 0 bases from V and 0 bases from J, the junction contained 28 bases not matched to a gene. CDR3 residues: CACDTLGTEVVTGGYEGSWDTRQMFF. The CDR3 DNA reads TGTGCCTGTGACACCCTGGGGACAGAGGTCGTCACTGGAGGATACGAAGGCTCCTGGGACACCCGACAGATGTTTTTC.

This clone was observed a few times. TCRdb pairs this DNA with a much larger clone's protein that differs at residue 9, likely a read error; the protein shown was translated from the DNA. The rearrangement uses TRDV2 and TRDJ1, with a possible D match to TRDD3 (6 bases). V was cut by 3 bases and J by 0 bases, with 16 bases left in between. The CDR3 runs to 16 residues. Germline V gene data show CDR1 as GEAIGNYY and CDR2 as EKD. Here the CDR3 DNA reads TGTGCCTGTGACGACTTAACTGGGAGACACACCGATAAACTCATCTTT. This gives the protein CACDDLTGRHTDKLIF.

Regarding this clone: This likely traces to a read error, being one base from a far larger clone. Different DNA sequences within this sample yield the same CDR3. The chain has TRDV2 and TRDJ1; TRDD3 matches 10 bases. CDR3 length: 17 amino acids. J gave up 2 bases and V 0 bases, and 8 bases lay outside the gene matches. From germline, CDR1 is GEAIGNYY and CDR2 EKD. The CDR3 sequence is CACDTVSGGYATDKLIF. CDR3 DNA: TGTGCCTGTGACACCGTCTCCGGGGGATACGCGACCGATAAACTCATCTTT.

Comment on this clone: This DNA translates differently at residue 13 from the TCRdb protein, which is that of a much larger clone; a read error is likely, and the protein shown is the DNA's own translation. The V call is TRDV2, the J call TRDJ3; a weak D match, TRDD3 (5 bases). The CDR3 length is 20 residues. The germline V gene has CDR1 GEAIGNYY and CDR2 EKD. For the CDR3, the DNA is TGTGCCTGTGACACCGTGTCCGGGGAGGGATTCTCCCGGGACACCCGACAGATGTTTTTC. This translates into CACDTVSGEGFSRDTRQMFF.

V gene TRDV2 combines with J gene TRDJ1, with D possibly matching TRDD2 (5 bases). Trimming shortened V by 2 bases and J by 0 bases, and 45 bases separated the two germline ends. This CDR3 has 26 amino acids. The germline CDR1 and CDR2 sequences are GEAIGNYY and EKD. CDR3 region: CACDKMFLGPTVGRFGDQVYTDKLIF. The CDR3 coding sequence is TGTGCCTGTGACAAGATGTTCCTCGGACCGACTGTGGGTAGGTTCGGAGATCAGGTGTACACCGATAAACTCATCTTT.

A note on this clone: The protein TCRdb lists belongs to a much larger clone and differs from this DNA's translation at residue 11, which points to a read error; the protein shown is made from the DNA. CDR3 bases: TGTGCCTGTGACGACTTAACTGGGGGACACATCGATAAACTCATCTTT. Translated, it gives CACDDLTGGHIDKLIF. The rearrangement uses TRDV2 and TRDJ1; TRDD3 aligns across 9 bases. The germline CDR1 and CDR2 sequences are GEAIGNYY and EKD. Trimming at V came to 3 bases and at J to 4 bases, leaving 11 bases not matched to a gene. There are 16 residues in the CDR3.

CDR3 in amino acids: CALASPSYEGLGLGTDKLIF. The CDR3 region has the DNA TGTGCTCTTGCATCCCCTTCCTACGAGGGACTGGGGTTGGGGACCGATAAACTCATCTTT. The chain joins TRDV1 to TRDJ1, with 9 positions matching TRDD2. Germline V gives CDR1 TSWWSYY, CDR2 QGS. V was clipped by 7 bases and J by 2 bases; unmatched bases: 23. This CDR3 is built from 20 residues.

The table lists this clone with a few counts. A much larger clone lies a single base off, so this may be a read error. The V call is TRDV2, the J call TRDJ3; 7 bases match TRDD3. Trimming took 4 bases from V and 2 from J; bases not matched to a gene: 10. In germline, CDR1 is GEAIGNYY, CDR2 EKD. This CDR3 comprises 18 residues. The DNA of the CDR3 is TGTGCCTGTGAAAGTGGTGGATACGGAACCTGGGACACCCGACAGATGTTTTTC. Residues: CACESGGYGTWDTRQMFF.

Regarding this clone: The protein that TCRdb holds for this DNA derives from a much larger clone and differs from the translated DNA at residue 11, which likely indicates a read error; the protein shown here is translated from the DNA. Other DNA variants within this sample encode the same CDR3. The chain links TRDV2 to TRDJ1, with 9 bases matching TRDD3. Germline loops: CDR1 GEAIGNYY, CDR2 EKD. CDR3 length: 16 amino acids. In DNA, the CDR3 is TGTGCTTGTGACGACTTAACTGGGGGACACGCCGATAAACTCATCTTT. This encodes CACDDLTGGHADKLIF.

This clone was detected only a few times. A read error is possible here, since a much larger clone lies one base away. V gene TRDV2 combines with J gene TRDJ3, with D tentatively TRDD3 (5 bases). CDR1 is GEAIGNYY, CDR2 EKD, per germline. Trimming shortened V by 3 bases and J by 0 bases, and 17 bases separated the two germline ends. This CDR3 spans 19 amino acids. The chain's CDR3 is CACDSVPGGRSWDTRQMFF. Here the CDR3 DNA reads TGTGCCTGTGACTCCGTGCCGGGGGGTCGCTCCTGGGACACCCGACAGATGTTTTTC.

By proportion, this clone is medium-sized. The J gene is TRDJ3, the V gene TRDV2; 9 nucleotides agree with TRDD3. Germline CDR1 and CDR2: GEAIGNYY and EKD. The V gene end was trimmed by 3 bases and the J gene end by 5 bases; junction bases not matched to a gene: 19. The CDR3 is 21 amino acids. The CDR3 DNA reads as TGTGCCTGTGACGCGAACTTCGAGGCAGGGGATACGAATGGGGACACCCGACAGATGTTTTTC. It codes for CACDANFEAGDTNGDTRQMFF.

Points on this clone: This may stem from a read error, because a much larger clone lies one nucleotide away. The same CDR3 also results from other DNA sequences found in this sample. CDR3 DNA sequence: TGTGCCTGTGACCCCATTATACCCGGACGACATCTGGGTGATACAGTGAGGACCGATAAACTCATCTTT. Amino acid sequence: CACDPIIPGRHLGDTVRTDKLIF. This chain links TRDV2 with TRDJ1, with a tentative D call TRDD3 (5 bases). This CDR3 is built from 23 residues. The germline CDR1 and CDR2 sequences are GEAIGNYY and EKD. V was trimmed by 3 bases and J by 2 bases, leaving 39 bases between them.

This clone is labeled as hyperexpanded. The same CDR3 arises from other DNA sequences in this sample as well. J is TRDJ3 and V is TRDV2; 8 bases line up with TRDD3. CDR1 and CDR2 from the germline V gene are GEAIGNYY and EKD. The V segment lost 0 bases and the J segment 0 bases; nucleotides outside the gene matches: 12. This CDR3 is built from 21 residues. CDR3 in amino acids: CACDTGGTGGLSSWDTRQMFF. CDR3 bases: TGTGCCTGTGACACCGGCGGTACTGGGGGTCTAAGCTCCTGGGACACCCGACAGATGTTTTTC.

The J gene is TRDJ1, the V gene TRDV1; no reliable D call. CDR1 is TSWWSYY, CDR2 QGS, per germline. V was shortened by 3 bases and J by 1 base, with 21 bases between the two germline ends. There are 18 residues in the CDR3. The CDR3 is CALGDPLTLRRSTDKLIF. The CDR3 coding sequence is TGTGCTCTTGGGGACCCCCTGACCTTGCGCCGGAGCACCGATAAACTCATCTTT.